A selection of T cell receptor beta chains follows, all from one sample in a study of Ad26.COV2.S vaccination and SARS-CoV-2 variants. Assay used: immunoSEQ multiplex PCR; TCRdb lists only in-frame clones, some missing. This sample carries 360,000 or so clones, more than 75% of them seen once, and the ten largest clones take 3.4%. Here the sequenced sample was peripheral blood, taken in a trial of Ad26.COV2.S vaccine versus placebo. The receptors come from a person aged 18 to 59 who received the Ad26.COV2.S COVID-19 vaccine or a placebo. CDR3s include the opening cysteine and the closing phenylalanine or tryptophan. The order of the fields is J gene, D gene, clone size, V gene, CDR3 protein, CDR3 DNA. The D gene is left open where the match is weak. Clone size is shown for a subset of rows, as once, few, many or a class of expanded clone.

>TRBJ1-1|.|.|TRBV4-2
CASSHGVEAFF
TGTGCCAGCAGCCACGGGGTTGAAGCTTTCTTT
>TRBJ1-4|.|.|TRBV27
CASSLSLSTNEKLFF
TGTGCCAGCAGTTTAAGTTTATCAACTAATGAAAAACTGTTTTTT
>TRBJ2-3|TRBD2|.|TRBV2
CASSGGLPSTDTQYF
TGTGCCAGCAGTGGGGGACTACCGAGCACAGATACGCAGTATTTT
>TRBJ2-5|TRBD2|.|TRBV5-5
CASSPGTSGGRLKETQYF
TGTGCCAGCAGCCCCGGGACTAGCGGGGGACGACTGAAAGAGACCCAGTACTTC
>TRBJ1-1|.|.|TRBV2
CASSEGQTNTEAFF
TGTGCCAGCAGTGAAGGACAGACGAACACTGAAGCTTTCTTT
>TRBJ1-2|.|.|TRBV30
CAWSVQGSYGYTF
TGTGCCTGGAGTGTACAGGGATCCTATGGCTACACCTTC
>TRBJ2-1|TRBD1|.|TRBV7-9
CASSRRDRPEDEQFF
TGTGCCAGCAGCCGCCGGGACAGGCCGGAAGATGAGCAGTTCTTC
>TRBJ2-3|TRBD2|.|TRBV18
CASSPPGLAGGLDTQYF
TGTGCCAGCTCACCACCAGGACTAGCGGGGGGGCTAGATACGCAGTATTTT
>TRBJ2-5|.|.|TRBV11-3
CASSLGLRGQETQYF
TGTGCCAGCAGCTTAGGATTAAGGGGTCAAGAGACCCAGTACTTC
>TRBJ1-1|TRBD1|.|TRBV3-1/TRBV3-2
CASSSRDRATEAFF
TGTGCCAGCAGCAGCCGGGACAGGGCCACTGAAGCTTTCTTT
>TRBJ2-5|TRBD2|.|TRBV4-2
CASSRLAGGPWETQYF
TGTGCCAGCAGCCGACTAGCGGGGGGGCCGTGGGAGACCCAGTACTTC
>TRBJ1-1|TRBD1|.|TRBV7-9
CASSLRGLEAFF
TGTGCCAGCAGCTTAAGGGGGCTTGAAGCTTTCTTT
>TRBJ1-6|.|.|TRBV6-1
CASSEKGLSSYNSPLHF
TGTGCCAGCAGTGAAAAGGGTCTTAGCTCCTATAATTCACCCCTCCACTTT
>TRBJ2-1|TRBD1|.|TRBV7-3
CASSLDRGSYNEQFF
TGTGCCAGCAGCTTGGACAGGGGGTCCTACAATGAGCAGTTCTTC
>TRBJ1-2|.|.|TRBV27
CASSFQGIYGYTF
TGTGCCAGCAGTTTTCAGGGTATCTATGGCTACACCTTC
>TRBJ1-2|.|once|TRBV4-1
CASSQLPGDGYTF
TGCGCCAGCAGCCAATTGCCAGGGGATGGCTACACCTTC
>TRBJ1-1|.|.|TRBV2
CASTGTMNTEAFF
TGTGCCAGCACGGGCACCATGAACACTGAAGCTTTCTTT
>TRBJ2-5|.|few|TRBV7-3
CASSRGREETQYF
TGTGCCAGCAGCCGGGGACGGGAGGAGACCCAGTACTTC
>TRBJ2-7|.|.|TRBV3-1/TRBV3-2
CASSQVDWTKGQYF
TGTGCCAGCAGCCAAGTGGACTGGACCAAAGGGCAGTACTTC
>TRBJ1-2|TRBD1|.|TRBV27
CASSRTGSYGYTF
TGTGCCAGCAGTCGGACAGGGTCCTATGGCTACACCTTC
>TRBJ2-1|TRBD2|.|TRBV7-2
CASSSSYQRGAWNEQFF
TGTGCCAGCAGCTCCTCCTACCAGCGGGGGGCATGGAATGAGCAGTTCTTC
>TRBJ1-2|.|.|TRBV6-2/TRBV6-3
CASSYIGSNYGYTF
TGTGCCAGCAGTTACATCGGATCTAACTATGGCTACACCTTC
>TRBJ2-1|.|.|TRBV4-1
CASSRLLAGDNEQFF
TGCGCCAGCAGCCGGCTGTTGGCGGGTGACAATGAGCAGTTCTTC
>TRBJ1-4|TRBD1|.|TRBV7-2
CASSLNRGGGEKLFF
TGTGCCAGCAGCTTAAACAGGGGAGGGGGTGAAAAACTGTTTTTT
>TRBJ2-7|.|.|TRBV25-1
CASSAGPYEQYF
TGTGCCAGCAGTGCTGGGCCCTACGAGCAGTACTTC
>TRBJ1-2|.|.|TRBV7-3
CASSPGTYPGGYTF
TGTGCCAGCAGCCCCGGGACATACCCCGGTGGCTACACCTTC
>TRBJ1-2|.|.|TRBV5-1
CASSGGADYGYTF
TGCGCCAGCTCCGGGGGGGCAGACTATGGCTACACCTTC
>TRBJ2-7|.|.|TRBV12-3/TRBV12-4
CASSLPPLGEQYF
TGTGCCAGCAGTTTACCCCCCCTAGGCGAGCAGTACTTC
>TRBJ1-3|TRBD1|.|TRBV7-9
CASSPGQGNTIYF
TGTGCCAGCAGCCCGGGACAGGGAAACACCATATATTTT
>TRBJ1-1|.|.|TRBV19
CASSISGEAFF
TGTGCCAGTAGTATTTCAGGAGAAGCTTTCTTT
>TRBJ2-1|TRBD1|.|TRBV2
CASRVGTGKHNEQFF
TGTGCCAGCAGGGTAGGGACAGGGAAGCACAATGAGCAGTTCTTC
>TRBJ1-2|.|.|TRBV4-1
CASSQEVGAAWYGYTF
TGCGCCAGCAGCCAAGAAGTAGGGGCAGCGTGGTATGGCTACACCTTC
>TRBJ2-1|TRBD2|.|TRBV27
CASSKLAGPKGEQFF
TGTGCCAGCAGTAAACTAGCGGGGCCTAAAGGTGAGCAGTTCTTC
>TRBJ2-1|.|.|TRBV12-3/TRBV12-4
CASSTVRDYEQFF
TGTGCCAGCAGTACCGTGAGGGACTATGAGCAGTTCTTC
>TRBJ1-1|TRBD1|.|TRBV6-2/TRBV6-3
CASSLYTRGQGATEAFF
TGTGCCAGCAGTCTTTATACACGTGGACAGGGGGCTACTGAAGCTTTCTTT
>TRBJ2-7|.|.|TRBV30
CAYQDGYEQYF
TGTGCCTACCAGGACGGCTACGAGCAGTACTTC
>TRBJ2-1|TRBD2|.|TRBV4-1
CASSQEAAGGLNEQFF
TGCGCCAGCAGCCAAGAGGCGGCGGGGGGGCTCAATGAGCAGTTCTTC
>TRBJ1-3|.|.|TRBV7-9
CAPSSSGNTIYF
TGTGCACCCTCGAGCTCTGGAAACACCATATATTTT
>TRBJ1-4|.|.|TRBV19
CASRSGAYEKLFF
TGTGCCAGTAGGTCGGGGGCTTATGAAAAACTGTTTTTT
>TRBJ1-5|.|.|TRBV12-3/TRBV12-4
CATTLGNQPQHF
TGTGCCACCACTCTAGGAAATCAGCCCCAGCATTTT
>TRBJ1-2|TRBD1|few|TRBV29-1
CSAREQGASGYTF
TGCAGCGCAAGAGAGCAGGGGGCGAGTGGCTACACCTTC
>TRBJ2-7|.|.|TRBV5-1
CASSFSGVLKEQYF
TGCGCCAGCAGCTTTTCAGGGGTTCTAAAAGAGCAGTACTTC
>TRBJ2-7|.|.|TRBV30
CAWSLLSANEQYF
TGTGCCTGGAGTCTCTTAAGCGCAAACGAGCAGTACTTC
>TRBJ1-4|.|.|TRBV9
CASSRFQKTNEKLFF
TGTGCCAGCAGCCGGTTCCAGAAAACTAATGAAAAACTGTTTTTT
>TRBJ1-2|TRBD1|.|TRBV5-6
CASSPMTGSSLGYTF
TGTGCCAGCAGCCCGATGACAGGGTCTTCTCTGGGCTACACCTTC
>TRBJ2-3|TRBD2|.|TRBV10-3
CATRRLAGGFQGDTQYF
TGTGCCACCCGTAGACTAGCGGGGGGTTTTCAAGGAGATACGCAGTATTTT
>TRBJ2-7|.|.|TRBV27
CASSWASSYYEQYF
TGTGCCAGCAGTTGGGCTAGCTCTTACTACGAGCAGTACTTC
>TRBJ2-7|TRBD1|.|TRBV30
CAWEDRVHEQYF
TGTGCCTGGGAGGACAGGGTACACGAGCAGTACTTC
>TRBJ2-1|.|.|TRBV19
CASSISPGTSYNEQFF
TGTGCCAGTAGTATAAGTCCGGGGACTTCCTACAATGAGCAGTTCTTC
>TRBJ1-5|.|.|TRBV10-2
CASSMGHNQPQHF
TGCGCCAGCAGTATGGGCCATAATCAGCCCCAGCATTTT
>TRBJ1-1|.|.|TRBV7-3
CASSLNANTEAFF
TGTGCCAGCAGCTTAAACGCGAACACTGAAGCTTTCTTT
>TRBJ1-1|.|.|TRBV5-4
CASSRNTEAFF
TGTGCCAGCAGCCGGAACACTGAAGCTTTCTTT